This T cell receptor (beta chain) was found in a study of cytomegalovirus exposure and HLA in healthy donors. PCR was performed using 60 Vbeta and 13 Jbeta primers. The data were produced by immunoSEQ multiplex PCR, yet TCRdb's version contains in-frame clones alone and is incomplete. The sample lists roughly 160,000 clones, roughly 85% occurring once. This CDR3 region has 18 residues. Germline V gene data show CDR1 as SGDLS and CDR2 as YYNGEE. V trimming: 3 bases; J trimming: 1 base; junction bases outside the gene matches: 15. This clone has a single count. The material sequenced was PBMCs. The rearrangement links TRBV9 to TRBJ1-2; 7 nucleotides align to TRBD1. This TCR was recovered from a male donor in good health and CMV-seropositive. CDR3 loop: CASSALTPGTAYNYGYTF. In DNA, the CDR3 is TGTGCCAGCAGCGCTCTCACGCCCGGGACAGCTTATAACTATGGCTACACCTTC.